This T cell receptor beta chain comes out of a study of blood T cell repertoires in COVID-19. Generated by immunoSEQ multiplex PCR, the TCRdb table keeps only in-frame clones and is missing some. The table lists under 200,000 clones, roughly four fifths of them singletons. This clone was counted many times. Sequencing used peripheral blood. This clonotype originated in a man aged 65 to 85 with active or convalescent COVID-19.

DNA for the CDR3: TGCAGCGTTGGAAGAGACAGAAACTACGAGCAGTACTTC. This encodes CSVGRDRNYEQYF. The chain is built from TRBV29-1 and TRBJ2-7; D might be TRBD1 (5 bases). The ends were cut back, 4 bases at V and 3 bases at J, with 13 bases in the middle. CDR1 is SQVTM, CDR2 ANQGSEA, per germline. The CDR3 extends over 13 amino acids.